The present TCR beta chain was sequenced within a study of identical twins. Overall study findings and caveats: Beta out-of-frame sequences showed weaker excess sharing between twins. Monozygotic twins shared more out-of-frame TCR alpha than recombination models predicted. One should note that invariant MAIT and iNKT cells could partly confound zero-insertion analyses.

TCRdb fed the 5' RACE reads into MiXCR, producing one record per CDR3 protein. The data contain 1.5 million or so distinct CDR3 sequences, around 29% of them singletons. Only healthy Caucasians were enrolled as donors. The CDR3 runs 13 residues. Deletions cut 0 bases from V and 8 bases from J, with 5 bases between. Germline V gene data show CDR1 as LGHNA and CDR2 as YNFKEQ. Concerning this clonotype: Its matching antigen is unknown.

The sample comprised cord blood. This sequence joins TRBV4-2 and TRBJ1-6; D is uncertain. The sequence came from a newborn girl in good health. The CDR3 spells CASSQDMDSPLHF. The CDR3 nucleotides are TGTGCCAGCAGCCAAGATATGGATTCACCCCTCCACTTT.